One and the same sample provided the 10 T cell receptor beta chains below, sequenced in a study of beta chain features in type 1 diabetes. What was sequenced were expressed TCRB transcripts, since all of the isolated RNA had been reverse transcribed. Repertoires were generated with immunoSEQ multiplex PCR, while TCRdb's copy carries only in-frame clones and drops some. The sample has nearly 350,000 clones; 7% to 9% are singletons. The source material was central memory CD4+ T cells from blood. Receptors originate from a woman aged 18-30 years in good health.

This chain's CDR3 is CASSPRLAGGRINNEQFF. CDR3 DNA: TGTGCCAGCAGCCCCCGACTAGCGGGAGGGCGCATTAACAATGAGCAGTTCTTC. V usage is TRBV7-2 and J usage is TRBJ2-1; TRBD2 matches at 14 bases. V dropped 5 bases and J dropped 5; count of bases not matched to a gene: 11. This CDR3 region has 18 residues. From germline, CDR1 is SGHTA and CDR2 FQGNSA.

The sample holds a few counts of this clone. The CDR3 sequence is CAITPDRGLTDTQYF. The CDR3 bases are TGTGCCATCACCCCGGACAGGGGATTGACAGATACGCAGTATTTT. The chain combines TRBV10-3 with TRBJ2-3, with 9 bases aligning to TRBD1. The CDR3 consists of 15 residues. From germline, CDR1 is ENHRY and CDR2 SYGVKD. The V segment lost 7 bases and the J segment 3 bases; nucleotides outside the gene matches: 8.

V and J are TRBV5-6 and TRBJ2-5, with D tentatively TRBD1 or TRBD2 (5 bases each). The CDR3 spans 16 residues. CDR1 and CDR2 (germline): SGHDT, YYEEEE. V lost 1 base and J 2 bases, leaving 15 bases between the germline ends. The CDR3 DNA follows: TGTGCCAGCAGCTTGAAAACCCGGTGGGGGCAAGAGACCCAGTACTTC. Translated: CASSLKTRWGQETQYF.

Ten or more counts support this clone. J is TRBJ2-3 and V is TRBV28, with D unresolved. CDR1 MDHEN and CDR2 SYDVKM come from the germline V gene. Trimming removed 4 bases at V and 3 bases at J, with 11 bases between. This CDR3 is built from 14 residues. The CDR3 loop is CASSSPAITDTQYF. Written as DNA, the CDR3 is TGTGCCAGCAGTTCCCCCGCCATAACAGATACGCAGTATTTT.

This chain joins TRBV5-4 and TRBJ1-3; 7 nucleotides align to TRBD1. J gave up 2 bases and V 4 bases, and 9 bases lay outside the gene matches. This CDR3 is built from 16 residues. Germline lookup yields CDR1 SGHNT and CDR2 YYREEE (reference sequence). The CDR3 loop reads CASSTRQGWAGNTIYF. The CDR3 DNA sequence: TGTGCCAGCAGCACCCGACAGGGTTGGGCTGGAAACACCATATATTTT.

CDR3 DNA: TGTGCCAGCAGCGCTCCGGGACTAGCGGGAGGTCCCATTTACAATGAGCAGTTCTTC. Translating it yields CASSAPGLAGGPIYNEQFF. V and J are TRBV9 and TRBJ2-1; 15 bases are shared with TRBD2. The CDR3 loop spans 19 amino acids. Germline CDR1 SGDLS, CDR2 YYNGEE. The J segment lost 4 bases and the V segment lost 3 bases, leaving 11 bases of the junction unmatched. Full variable domain (missing parts from reference TRBV9 and TRBJ2-1): DSGVTQTPKHLITATGQRVTLRCSPRSGDLSVYWYQQSLDQGLQFLIQYYNGEERAKGNILERFSAQQFPDLHSELNLSSLELGDSALYFCASSAPGLAGGPIYNEQFFGPGTRLTVL.

The chain links TRBV28 to TRBJ2-6, with D possibly being TRBD1 (6 bases). Germline values: CDR1 MDHEN, CDR2 SYDVKM. V gave up 4 bases and J gave up 1 base, with 8 bases separating them. CDR3 length: 15 residues. The chain's CDR3 is CASSSTGSGANVLTF. As DNA, the CDR3 is TGTGCCAGCAGTTCCACAGGGTCTGGGGCCAACGTCCTGACTTTC.

Worth noting for this clone: Other DNA sequences within the sample encode an identical CDR3. The chain has TRBV4-2 and TRBJ2-3; 10 bases agree with TRBD2. V was pared by 4 bases and J by 2 bases, with 6 bases of the junction left unmatched. In germline, CDR1 is LGHNA, CDR2 YNFKEQ. This CDR3 spans 16 amino acids. The CDR3 loop reads CASSPRTSGNTDTQYF. In DNA, the CDR3 is TGTGCCAGCAGCCCCCGGACTAGCGGCAACACAGATACGCAGTATTTT.

This clone was seen many times. CDR3 in amino acids: CASSTGQGRAFF. The CDR3 DNA follows: TGTGCCAGTAGTACCGGACAGGGGAGGGCTTTCTTT. The rearrangement joins TRBV19 to TRBJ1-1, with TRBD1 matching over 9 bases. The germline V gene encodes CDR1 LNHDA and CDR2 SQIVND (reference sequence). V shed 4 bases, J shed 11 bases, and the junction held 5 bases outside the gene matches. The CDR3 consists of 12 residues.

This clone was counted between two and nine times. This chain connects TRBV19 to TRBJ2-7; 10 bases are shared with TRBD1. The CDR3 is 14 amino acids. Germline V gene lookup returns CDR1 LNHDA and CDR2 SQIVND (reference sequence). The trim removed 4 bases at V and 4 bases at J, leaving 4 bases unmatched. Here the CDR3 reads CASSTTGGWYEQYF. The CDR3 region has the DNA TGTGCCAGTAGTACGACAGGGGGCTGGTACGAGCAGTACTTC.